These 27 T cell receptor beta chains originate from one sample sequenced in a study of CD8 T cells in Susac syndrome. Random hexamers primed reverse transcription of roughly 0.45 to 1 ug RNA. TCRdb analysed the immunoSEQ multiplex PCR reads with MiXCR anew, one entry per CDR3 protein. The profile shows about 160,000 distinct CDR3 sequences, 92% of them singletons. Sequencing input: CD4+ T cells from PBMCs. These receptors originate from a human donor in good health.

This sequence joins TRBV19 and TRBJ2-7, with TRBD2 identical over 11 bases. Germline V gives CDR1 LNHDA, CDR2 SQIVND (reference sequence). CDR3 length equals 15 residues. V was pared by 5 bases and J by 1 base, with 4 bases of the junction left unmatched. DNA of the CDR3: TGTGCCAGTAGTTATCTAGCGGGAGGATCCTACGAGCAGTACTTC. Residues: CASSYLAGGSYEQYF. Based on the CDR3 plus reference TRBV19 and TRBJ2-7, the full variable domain is DGGITQSPKYLFRKEGQNVTLSCEQNLNHDAMYWYRQDPGQGLRLIYYSQIVNDFQKGDIAEGYSVSREKKESFPLTVTSAQKNPTAFYLCASSYLAGGSYEQYFGPGTRLTVT.

The chain combines TRBV20-1 with TRBJ1-1, with TRBD1 identical over 7 bases. Germline CDR1 DFQATT, CDR2 SNEGSKA (reference sequence). The V gene end was trimmed by 2 bases and the J gene end by 5 bases; junction bases not matched to a gene: 14. CDR3 size: 16 residues. The CDR3 sequence: CSARTIPGAGGTEAFF. The CDR3 DNA sequence: TGCAGTGCTAGAACTATTCCCGGGGCAGGGGGGACTGAAGCTTTCTTT.

This chain connects TRBV7-3 to TRBJ2-3; no reliable D call. The CDR3 consists of 14 residues. With 5 bases removed from V and 3 bases from J, the gap between germline ends came to 12 bases. The germline V gene has CDR1 SGHTA and CDR2 FQGTGA. The CDR3 DNA reads as TGTGCCAGCAGCGCCACCGGGCCTACAGATACGCAGTATTTT. Its protein is CASSATGPTDTQYF.

The chain combines TRBV2 with TRBJ2-7; 8 positions match TRBD2. With V trimmed by 3 bases and J by 6 bases, 7 bases remained unmatched. This CDR3 contains 14 residues. Germline assignment: CDR1 SNHLY and CDR2 FYNNEI. As DNA, the CDR3 is TGTGCCAGCAGTGATTCGGGAGGGCCGGGCGAGCAGTACTTC. This codes for CASSDSGGPGEQYF. The entire variable domain, with the rest obtained from reference TRBV2 and TRBJ2-7, is as follows: EPEVTQTPSHQVTQMGQEVILRCVPISNHLYFYWYRQILGQKVEFLVSFYNNEISEKSEIFDDQFSVERPDGSNFTLKIRSTKLEDSAMYFCASSDSGGPGEQYFGPGTRLTVT.

The V call is TRBV10-3, the J call TRBJ1-1; 8 bases are a match to TRBD1. With V trimmed by 2 bases and J by 2 bases, 7 bases remained unmatched. The CDR3 totals 16 residues. Germline lookup yields CDR1 ENHRY and CDR2 SYGVKD. CDR3 amino acids: CAISEDGTGVNTEAFF. The DNA for the CDR3 is TGTGCCATCAGTGAGGACGGGACAGGAGTTAACACTGAAGCTTTCTTT.

This clonotype was detected once. The V gene is TRBV11-2, the J gene TRBJ2-2; 11 nucleotides line up with TRBD2. The CDR3 covers 15 residues. The V segment lost 5 bases and the J segment 4 bases; nucleotides outside the gene matches: 3. The germline CDR1 and CDR2 sequences are SGHAT and FQNNGV. CDR3 loop: CASSIGTSGTGELFF. In DNA, the CDR3 is TGTGCCAGCAGCATCGGGACTAGCGGCACCGGGGAGCTGTTTTTT.

J is TRBJ2-1 and V is TRBV5-1, with D possibly being TRBD2 (5 bases). Germline CDR1 SGHRS, CDR2 YFSETQ. V dropped 3 bases and J dropped 7 bases, with 11 bases sitting between them. The CDR3 has 13 amino acids. The CDR3 protein is CASSYLSGNEQFF. The CDR3 DNA is TGCGCCAGCAGCTATTTATCGGGGAATGAGCAGTTCTTC.

This chain connects TRBV12-3 or TRBV12-4 to TRBJ2-2; D remains ambiguous. The V gene lost 6 bases and the J gene lost 0 bases, with 8 bases spanning the gap. CDR3 length equals 14 residues. This chain's CDR3 is CASRADPNTGELFF. CDR3 bases: TGTGCCAGCAGAGCTGACCCGAACACCGGGGAGCTGTTTTTT.

The genes are TRBV18 and TRBJ2-1; 14 nucleotides agree with TRBD2. The CDR3 is 15 amino acids. V lost 3 bases, J lost 6 bases, and 1 base stayed unmatched. The germline gives CDR1 KGHSH, CDR2 LQKENI. The CDR3 loop is CASSPTSGRVNEQFF. Written as DNA, the CDR3 is TGTGCCAGCTCACCGACTAGCGGGAGGGTCAATGAGCAGTTCTTC.

This rearrangement joins TRBV18 to TRBJ1-1, with D tentatively TRBD1 (5 bases). This CDR3 region has 13 residues. The germline V and J ends were trimmed by 4 bases and 5 bases, with 11 bases remaining between them. The germline V gene encodes CDR1 KGHSH and CDR2 LQKENI. The CDR3 here is CASSQTEGTEAFF. The CDR3 bases are TGTGCCAGCTCACAGACCGAGGGGACTGAAGCTTTCTTT.

This chain joins TRBV4-2 and TRBJ2-3, with 11 positions matching TRBD2. The CDR3 extends over 16 amino acids. The V and J ends lost 4 bases and 2 bases, in that order; junction bases with no gene match: 5. Germline-derived CDR1 and CDR2 are LGHNA and YNFKEQ. CDR3 protein: CASSLLSGGATDTQYF. DNA of the CDR3: TGTGCCAGCAGCCTCCTTAGCGGGGGGGCCACAGATACGCAGTATTTT.

CDR3 sequence: CASRSGTSNTEAFF. Written as DNA, the CDR3 is TGTGCCAGCAGGTCCGGGACATCCAACACTGAAGCTTTCTTT. The V gene is TRBV2, the J gene TRBJ1-1; D is perhaps TRBD1 (6 bases). The CDR3 runs 14 residues. The germline V gene encodes CDR1 SNHLY and CDR2 FYNNEI. The V and J ends lost 6 bases and 2 bases respectively, with 13 bases between them.

The chain couples TRBV30 to TRBJ1-3; 7 bases agree with TRBD1. J gave up 2 bases and V 7 bases, and 5 bases lay outside the gene matches. Germline V gene lookup returns CDR1 GTSNPN and CDR2 SVGIG (reference sequence). This CDR3 has 13 amino acids. The CDR3 region is CASGQSAGNTIYF. The CDR3 DNA sequence: TGTGCCTCGGGACAGTCGGCTGGAAACACCATATATTTT.

CDR3 residues: CASSLSQGGQLFF. DNA for the CDR3: TGTGCCAGCAGCTTATCCCAGGGAGGACAACTGTTTTTT. This chain links TRBV7-2 with TRBJ1-4; tentatively, D is TRBD1 (5 bases). Per germline, CDR1 SGHTA and CDR2 FQGNSA. Trimming left V 2 bases short and J 12 bases short, with 13 bases between. This CDR3 contains 13 residues.

The chain couples TRBV5-1 to TRBJ2-4, with D perhaps being TRBD1 or TRBD2 (6 bases each). The CDR3 contains 16 residues. V lost 1 base and J lost 8, with 19 bases in between. Germline lookup yields CDR1 SGHRS and CDR2 YFSETQ. Here the CDR3 DNA reads TGCGCCAGCAGCTTGTCCGGGGGCGCCTCCTCGGACATTCAGTACTTC. Protein sequence: CASSLSGGASSDIQYF.

The V and J genes are TRBV18 and TRBJ2-7, with D unresolved. Germline assignment: CDR1 KGHSH and CDR2 LQKENI. CDR3 length equals 12 residues. V dropped 2 bases and J dropped 5 bases, with 7 bases sitting between them. The CDR3 loop reads CASSPGVDEQYF. The CDR3, as DNA: TGTGCCAGCTCACCAGGCGTAGACGAGCAGTACTTC.

This rearrangement joins TRBV28 to TRBJ2-7; D gene ambiguous. CDR3 length equals 14 residues. V lost 8 bases, J lost 3 bases, and 17 bases lay in between. Germline values: CDR1 MDHEN, CDR2 SYDVKM. The CDR3 sequence is CASRSPKGHYEQYF. CDR3 DNA: TGTGCCAGCCGGAGCCCGAAGGGCCACTACGAGCAGTACTTC.

The chain recombines TRBV7-2 with TRBJ2-5, with a tentative D call TRBD2 (6 bases). The ends were cut back, 3 bases at V and 5 bases at J, with 16 bases in the middle. CDR3 length: 15 residues. Germline V gives CDR1 SGHTA, CDR2 FQGNSA. CDR3 sequence: CASSFYFSAGETQYF. For the CDR3, the DNA is TGTGCCAGCAGCTTCTACTTTTCCGCGGGGGAGACCCAGTACTTC.

V gene TRBV2 combines with J gene TRBJ1-2, with D unresolved. The CDR3 runs to 14 residues. Trimming took off 4 bases at V and 0 bases at J, with 9 bases between the two ends. CDR1 and CDR2 (germline): SNHLY, FYNNEI. The CDR3, as DNA: TGTGCCAGCAGTGTGCTGACCTCTAACTATGGCTACACCTTC. Protein: CASSVLTSNYGYTF.

The chain couples TRBV5-6 to TRBJ1-5; tentatively, D is TRBD1 (5 bases). Per the germline V gene, CDR1 is SGHDT and CDR2 is YYEEEE. This CDR3 region has 16 residues. Between the trimmed V and J ends, which lost 1 base and 0 bases, there was a span of 11 bases. The CDR3 nucleotides read TGTGCCAGCAGCTTGTGGGGCAGAGATAGCAATCAGCCCCAGCATTTT. It encodes CASSLWGRDSNQPQHF.

This clonotype was counted a single time. The chain carries TRBV24-1 and TRBJ2-1; 8 bases are shared with TRBD2. The CDR3 length is 13 residues. Unmatched junction bases numbered 1, after V lost 5 bases and J lost 5 bases. Looked up from germline, CDR1 is KGHDR and CDR2 is SFDVKD. The DNA of the CDR3 is TGTGCCACCAGTGGGGGACTAGACAATGAGCAGTTCTTC. Amino acid sequence: CATSGGLDNEQFF.

In its sample, this clonotype was seen a few times. J is TRBJ2-7 and V is TRBV20-1; tentatively, D is TRBD2 (6 bases). Germline values: CDR1 DFQATT, CDR2 SNEGSKA (reference sequence). The CDR3 length is 15 residues. V lost 4 bases and J 4 bases, leaving 20 bases between the germline ends. The CDR3 is CSATTSSNRLYEQYF. CDR3 DNA: TGCAGTGCTACGACTAGTTCCAACAGACTATACGAGCAGTACTTC.

This clonotype was counted once. The chain links TRBV5-4 to TRBJ2-3; no definite D call. Trimming left V 1 base short and J 3 bases short, with 15 bases between. CDR1 is SGHNT, CDR2 YYREEE, per germline (reference sequence). The length of the CDR3 is 16 residues. CDR3: CASSLQPGRITDTQYF. The DNA of the CDR3 is TGTGCCAGCAGCTTGCAACCCGGAAGGATTACAGATACGCAGTATTTT.

The V call is TRBV20-1, the J call TRBJ1-1; D may be TRBD1 (6 bases). This CDR3 region has 12 residues. The V and J ends lost 5 bases and 5 bases respectively, with 12 bases between them. Germline loops: CDR1 DFQATT, CDR2 SNEGSKA (reference sequence). The CDR3 nucleotides read TGCAGTGCTGGTGGGGGCAGGACTGAAGCTTTCTTT. Translating it yields CSAGGGRTEAFF.

This clonotype was detected once. The chain is built from TRBV7-3 and TRBJ2-2; no clear D. The CDR3 is made up of 15 amino acids. Trimming removed 3 bases from V and 2 bases from J, with 10 bases in between. In germline, CDR1 is SGHTA, CDR2 FQGTGA. The CDR3 DNA follows: TGTGCCAGCAGCTTTATCCCCCTCAACACCGGGGAGCTGTTTTTT. It encodes CASSFIPLNTGELFF.

The gene calls are TRBV2 and TRBJ2-6; the D gene is possibly TRBD1 (5 bases). This CDR3 spans 15 amino acids. V shed 4 bases and J shed 2 bases, with 9 bases lying between them. Germline-derived CDR1 and CDR2 are SNHLY and FYNNEI. DNA for the CDR3: TGTGCCAGCAGTGTCGGCAGGGCTGGGGCCAACGTCCTGACTTTC. It encodes CASSVGRAGANVLTF.

J is TRBJ2-1 and V is TRBV28; no definite D call. Germline CDR1 is MDHEN and CDR2 is SYDVKM. The CDR3 totals 11 residues. Trimming took off 2 bases at V and 7 bases at J, with 3 bases between the two ends. The CDR3 sequence is CASSLRNEQFF. In DNA, the CDR3 is TGTGCCAGCAGTTTACGTAATGAGCAGTTCTTC.